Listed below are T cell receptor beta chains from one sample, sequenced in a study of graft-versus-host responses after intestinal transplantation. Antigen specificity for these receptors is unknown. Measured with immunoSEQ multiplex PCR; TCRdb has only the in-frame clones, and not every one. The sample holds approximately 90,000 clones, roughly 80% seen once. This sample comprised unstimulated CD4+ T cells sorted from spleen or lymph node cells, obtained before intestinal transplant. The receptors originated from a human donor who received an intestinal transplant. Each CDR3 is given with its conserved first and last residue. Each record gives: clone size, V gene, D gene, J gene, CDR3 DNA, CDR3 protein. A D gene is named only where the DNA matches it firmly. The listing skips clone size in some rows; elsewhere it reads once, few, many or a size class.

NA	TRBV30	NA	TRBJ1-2	TGTGCCTGGAGTGTACCCGGGGGGGGCTATGGCTACACCTTC	CAWSVPGGGYGYTF
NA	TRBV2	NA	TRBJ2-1	TGTGCCAGCAGTCCCCCGGCGGTATCCTACAATGAGCAGTTCTTC	CASSPPAVSYNEQFF
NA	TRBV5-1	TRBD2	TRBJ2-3	TGCGCCAGCAGCCCCCCAGCGGGAGGTGGAGATACGCAGTATTTT	CASSPPAGGGDTQYF
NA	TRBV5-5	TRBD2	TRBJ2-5	TGTGCCAGCACCTGGGGGGGAGAGACCCAGTACTTC	CASTWGGETQYF
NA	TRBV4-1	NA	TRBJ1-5	TGCGCCAGCAGCCCTACAGATTATAGCAATCAGCCCCAGCATTTT	CASSPTDYSNQPQHF
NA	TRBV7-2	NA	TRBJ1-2	TGTGCCAGCAGCTTAGACCCGGACTATGGCTACACCTTC	CASSLDPDYGYTF
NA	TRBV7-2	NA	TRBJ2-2	TGTGCCAGCAGTTCATGGAGGGAGGCGAACACCGGGGAGCTGTTTTTT	CASSSWREANTGELFF
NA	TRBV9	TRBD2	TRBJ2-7	TGTGCCAGCAGCGCCTCTAGCGGGGGCTCCTACGAGCAGTACTTC	CASSASSGGSYEQYF
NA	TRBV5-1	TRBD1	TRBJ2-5	TGCGCCAGCAGTAGACAGGGGAACGCGCCCCAAGAGACCCAGTACTTC	CASSRQGNAPQETQYF
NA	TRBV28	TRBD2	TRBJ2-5	TGTGCCAGCAGTTCCCTTTTAGGCGGGGGAGAGACCCAGTACTTC	CASSSLLGGGETQYF
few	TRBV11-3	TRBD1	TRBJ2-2	TGTGCCAGCAGCTCCCGGACAGGGGGCGGGGAGCTGTTTTTT	CASSSRTGGGELFF
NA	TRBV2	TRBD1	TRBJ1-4	TGTGCCAGCAGTCTTGACAGGGGGTACGAAAAACTGTTTTTT	CASSLDRGYEKLFF
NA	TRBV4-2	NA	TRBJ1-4	TGTGCCAGCAGCAAACAGACATCAACTAATGAAAAACTGTTTTTT	CASSKQTSTNEKLFF
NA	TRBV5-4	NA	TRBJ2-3	TGTGCCAGCAGCTTCCTAAGGGGCTCTAGCACAGATACGCAGTATTTT	CASSFLRGSSTDTQYF
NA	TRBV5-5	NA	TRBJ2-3	TGTGCCAGCAGCCCTACTAGAAGCACAGATACGCAGTATTTT	CASSPTRSTDTQYF
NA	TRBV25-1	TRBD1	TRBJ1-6	TGTGCCAGCAGTGACACCCTACAGGGGAATAATTCACCCCTCCACTTT	CASSDTLQGNNSPLHF
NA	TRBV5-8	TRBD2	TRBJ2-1	TGTGCCAGCAGCGCCCGACTAGCGGGGGCCTACAATGAGCAGTTCTTC	CASSARLAGAYNEQFF
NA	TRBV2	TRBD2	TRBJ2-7	TGTGCCAGCAGTGACGGTTGGGGGGGCGAGCAGTACTTC	CASSDGWGGEQYF
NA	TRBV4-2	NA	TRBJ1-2	TGTGCCAGCAGCCCGGGGAATACGCCTGGGGGGGGCTATGGCTACACCTTC	CASSPGNTPGGGYGYTF
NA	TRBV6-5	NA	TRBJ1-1	TGTGCCAGCAGTAAACAGGGTGAAGCTTTCTTT	CASSKQGEAFF
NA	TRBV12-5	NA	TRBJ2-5	TGTGCTAGTGGTTTGGGAGGGCGGGAAGAGACCCAGTACTTC	CASGLGGREETQYF
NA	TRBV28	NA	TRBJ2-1	TGTGCCAGCAGTTGGGGCCAGGGCAGGAATGAGCAGTTCTTC	CASSWGQGRNEQFF
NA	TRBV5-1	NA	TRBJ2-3	TGCGCCAGCAGCTCCGCCCTAGACTACACAGATACGCAGTATTTT	CASSSALDYTDTQYF
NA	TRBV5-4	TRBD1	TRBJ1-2	TGTGCCAGCAGCCGTGTGGGGACAGGGGGTTCTAACTATGGCTACACCTTC	CASSRVGTGGSNYGYTF
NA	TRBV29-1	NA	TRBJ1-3	TGCAGCGTTGGAGTCTCTGGAAACACCATATATTTT	CSVGVSGNTIYF
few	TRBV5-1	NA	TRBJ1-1	TGCGCCAGCAGCTTGGCGAGGGACACTGAAGCTTTCTTT	CASSLARDTEAFF
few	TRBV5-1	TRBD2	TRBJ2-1	TGCGCCAGCAGCGTACTGGGACTAGAGGGAACGGAGCAGTTCTTC	CASSVLGLEGTEQFF
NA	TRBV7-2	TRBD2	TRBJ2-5	TGTGCCAGCAGCAATGGACTAGCGGGGGGGGCAGAGACCCAGTACTTC	CASSNGLAGGAETQYF
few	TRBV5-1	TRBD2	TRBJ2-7	TGCGCCAGCAGCTCACTAGCGGGAGGTAGCTCCTACGAGCAGTACTTC	CASSSLAGGSSYEQYF
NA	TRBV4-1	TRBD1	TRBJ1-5	TGCGCCAGCAGCCAGGGACAGGGACGATATAGCAATCAGCCCCAGCATTTT	CASSQGQGRYSNQPQHF
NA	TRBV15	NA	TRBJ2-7	TGTGCCACCAGCAGGTTCGGACACTCGAGCTCCTACGAGCAGTACTTC	CATSRFGHSSSYEQYF
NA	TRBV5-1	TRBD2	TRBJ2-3	TGCGCCAGCAGCTTGTTAGGCGGGAGTAGTTTGACAGATACGCAGTATTTT	CASSLLGGSSLTDTQYF
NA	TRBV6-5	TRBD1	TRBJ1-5	TGTGCCAGCAGTACGCCGAACAGGGGGAACCAGCCCCAGCATTTT	CASSTPNRGNQPQHF
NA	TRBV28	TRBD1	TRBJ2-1	TGTGCCATTTCCGGGACAGGGCTTTGGCATGAGCAGTTCTTC	CAISGTGLWHEQFF
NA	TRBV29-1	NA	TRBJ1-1	TGCAGCGTTACGGAGGGCACAGGTACTGAAGCTTTCTTT	CSVTEGTGTEAFF
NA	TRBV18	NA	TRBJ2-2	TGTGCCAGCTCCCTTAGTGTGTTCGCGAACACCGGGGAGCTGTTTTTT	CASSLSVFANTGELFF
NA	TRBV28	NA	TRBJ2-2	TGTGCCAGCTTGGCCCCGTGGAGGGTGAACACCGGGGAGCTGTTTTTT	CASLAPWRVNTGELFF
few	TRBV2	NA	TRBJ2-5	TGTGGCCACTCAAGGAGTACGGAGACCCAGTACTTC	CGHSRSTETQYF
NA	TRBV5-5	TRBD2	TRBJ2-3	TGTGCCAGCAGCTTGGATAGGCGGGGGGGGCAGTATTTT	CASSLDRRGGQYF
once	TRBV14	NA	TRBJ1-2	TGTGCCAGCAGTCAGGGCCGGGGCTACACCTTC	CASSQGRGYTF
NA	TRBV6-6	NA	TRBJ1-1	TGTGCCAGCAGTTCTCAGGGTCTAGGGAACACTGAAGCTTTCTTT	CASSSQGLGNTEAFF
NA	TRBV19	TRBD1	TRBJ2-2	TGTGCCAGTAGTAGATCCCAGGGGGCGCGGAACACCGGGGAGCTGTTTTTT	CASSRSQGARNTGELFF
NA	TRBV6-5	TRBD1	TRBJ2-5	TGTGCCAGCAGTTACCAGACAGGGGGCCAAGAGACCCAGTACTTC	CASSYQTGGQETQYF
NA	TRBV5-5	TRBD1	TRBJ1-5	TGTGCCAGCAGCTTGGACTTTGGGACAGATACCCAGCATTTT	CASSLDFGTDTQHF
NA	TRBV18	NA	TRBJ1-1	TGTGCCAGCTCACCACAAACAGGGAGCGACACTGAAGCTTTCTTT	CASSPQTGSDTEAFF
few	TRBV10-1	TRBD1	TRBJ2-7	TGCGCCAGCAGGTCAACAGGGGGATGTTCCTACGAGCAGTACTTC	CASRSTGGCSYEQYF
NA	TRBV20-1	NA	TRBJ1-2	TGCAGTGCTAGTGACAGCTATGGCTACACCTTC	CSASDSYGYTF
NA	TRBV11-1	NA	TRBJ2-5	TGTGCCAGCAGCTTAAATCCCTGGTCTAGCAGGCAAGAGACCCAGTACTTC	CASSLNPWSSRQETQYF
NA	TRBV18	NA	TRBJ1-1	TGTGCCAGCTCACCACCGGGGAGGAACACTGAAGCTTTCTTT	CASSPPGRNTEAFF
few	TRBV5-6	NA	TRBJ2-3	TGTGCCAGCAGCCCGCGGTGGAGCACAGATACGCAGTATTTT	CASSPRWSTDTQYF
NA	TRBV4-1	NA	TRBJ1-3	TGCGCCAGCAGCCAAGGTAGGATCGGGAGCTCTGGAAACACCATATATTTT	CASSQGRIGSSGNTIYF
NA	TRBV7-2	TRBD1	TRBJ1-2	TGTGCCAGCAGCTTAGAACAGGGGGGTAACTATGGCTACACCTTC	CASSLEQGGNYGYTF
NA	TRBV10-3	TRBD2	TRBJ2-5	TGTGCCATCAGTGCGGGGGGCCAAGAGACCCAGTACTTC	CAISAGGQETQYF
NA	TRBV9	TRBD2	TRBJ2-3	TGTGCCAGCAGCGTATCGGGACTAGCGGGCCGCACAGATACGCAGTATTTT	CASSVSGLAGRTDTQYF